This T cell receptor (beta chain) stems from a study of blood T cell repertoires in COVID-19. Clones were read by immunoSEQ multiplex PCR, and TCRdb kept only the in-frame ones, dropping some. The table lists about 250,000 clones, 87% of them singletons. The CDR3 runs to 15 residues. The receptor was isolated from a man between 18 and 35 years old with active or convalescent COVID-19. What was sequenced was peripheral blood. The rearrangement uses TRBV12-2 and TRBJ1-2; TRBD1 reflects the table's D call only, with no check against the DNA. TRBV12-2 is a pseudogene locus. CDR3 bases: TGTGCAAGTCGCCCCTTGACAGGGGTGGTAGCGGGCTACACCTTC. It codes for CASRPLTGVVAGYTF.